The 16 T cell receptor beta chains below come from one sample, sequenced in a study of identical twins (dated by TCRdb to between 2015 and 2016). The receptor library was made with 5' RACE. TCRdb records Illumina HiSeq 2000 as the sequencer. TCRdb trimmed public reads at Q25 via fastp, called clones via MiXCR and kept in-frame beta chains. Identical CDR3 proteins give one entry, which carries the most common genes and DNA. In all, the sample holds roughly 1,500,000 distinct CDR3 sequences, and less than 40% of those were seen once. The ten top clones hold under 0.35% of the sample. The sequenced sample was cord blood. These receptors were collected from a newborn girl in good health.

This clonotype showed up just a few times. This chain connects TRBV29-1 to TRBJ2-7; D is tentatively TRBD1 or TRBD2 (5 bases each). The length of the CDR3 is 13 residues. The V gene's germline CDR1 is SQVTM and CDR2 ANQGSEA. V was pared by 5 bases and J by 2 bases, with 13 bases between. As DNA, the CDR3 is TGCAGCGTTACGGGGCAGGTCCCCTACGAGCAGTACTTC. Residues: CSVTGQVPYEQYF.

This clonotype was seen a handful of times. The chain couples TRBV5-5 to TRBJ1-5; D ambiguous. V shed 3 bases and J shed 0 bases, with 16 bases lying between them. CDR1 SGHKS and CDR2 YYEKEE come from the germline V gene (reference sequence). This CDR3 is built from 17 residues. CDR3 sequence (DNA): TGTGCCAGCAGCTCTCTCTCCCCCCCTCATAGCAATCAGCCCCAGCATTTT. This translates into CASSSLSPPHSNQPQHF.

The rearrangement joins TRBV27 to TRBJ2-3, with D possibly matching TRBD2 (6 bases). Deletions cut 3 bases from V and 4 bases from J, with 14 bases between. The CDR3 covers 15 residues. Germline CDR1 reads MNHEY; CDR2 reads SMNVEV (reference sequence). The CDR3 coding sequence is TGTGCCAGCAGTTTCCTCACGGTAGCGGCAGATACGCAGTATTTT. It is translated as CASSFLTVAADTQYF.

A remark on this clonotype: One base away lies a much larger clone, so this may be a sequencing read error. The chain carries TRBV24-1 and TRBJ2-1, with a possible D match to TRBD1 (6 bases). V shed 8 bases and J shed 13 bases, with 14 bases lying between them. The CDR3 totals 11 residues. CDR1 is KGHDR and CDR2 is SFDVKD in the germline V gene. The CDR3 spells CATTQGETQFF. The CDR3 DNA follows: TGTGCCACCACACAGGGAGAGACCCAGTTCTTC.

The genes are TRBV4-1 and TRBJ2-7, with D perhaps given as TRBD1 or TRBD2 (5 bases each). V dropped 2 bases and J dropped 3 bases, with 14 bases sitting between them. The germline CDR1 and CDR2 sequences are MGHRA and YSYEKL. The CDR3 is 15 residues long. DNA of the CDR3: TGCGCCAGCAGCCAACCTTGGGGACGGTACTACGAGCAGTACTTC. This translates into CASSQPWGRYYEQYF.

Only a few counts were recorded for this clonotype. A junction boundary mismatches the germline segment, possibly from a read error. CDR3 amino acids: CASSWGLAGPSGANVLTF. CDR3 sequence (DNA): TGTGCCAGTAGCTGGGGACTAGCGGGACCCTCTGGGGCCAACGTCCTGACTTTC. The rearrangement uses TRBV7-9 and TRBJ2-6; 13 bases map to TRBD2. The CDR3 runs to 18 residues. The germline CDR1 and CDR2 sequences are SEHNR and FQNEAQ (reference sequence).

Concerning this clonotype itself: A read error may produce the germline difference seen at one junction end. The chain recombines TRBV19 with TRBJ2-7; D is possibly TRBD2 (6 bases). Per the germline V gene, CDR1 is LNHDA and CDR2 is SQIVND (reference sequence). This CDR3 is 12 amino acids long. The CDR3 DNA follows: TGTGCCAGTAGTCTCACGCCGGGGGAGCAGTCCTTC. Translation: CASSLTPGEQSF.

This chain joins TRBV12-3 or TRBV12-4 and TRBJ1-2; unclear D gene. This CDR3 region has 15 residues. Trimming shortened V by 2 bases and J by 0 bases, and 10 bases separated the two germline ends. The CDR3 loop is CASSLPATPNYGYTF. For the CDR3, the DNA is TGTGCCAGCAGTTTACCGGCTACACCTAACTATGGCTACACCTTC.

The CDR3 DNA is TGTGCCAGCAGCTTGCTGACGGGGTTTCGTACTAGCGAAGAGACCCAGTACTTC. Its protein product is CASSLLTGFRTSEETQYF. This chain joins TRBV5-4 and TRBJ2-5; 7 bases are a match to TRBD2. CDR1 is SGHNT, CDR2 YYREEE, per germline (reference sequence). The CDR3 sequence is 18 residues long. J was trimmed by 3 bases and V by 1 base; bases with no gene match: 15. Full variable domain (remainder filled in from reference TRBV5-4 and TRBJ2-5): ETGVTQSPTHLIKTRGQQVTLRCSSQSGHNTVSWYQQALGQGPQFIFQYYREEENGRGNFPPRFSGLQFPNYSSELNVNALELDDSALYLCASSLLTGFRTSEETQYFGPGTRLLVL.

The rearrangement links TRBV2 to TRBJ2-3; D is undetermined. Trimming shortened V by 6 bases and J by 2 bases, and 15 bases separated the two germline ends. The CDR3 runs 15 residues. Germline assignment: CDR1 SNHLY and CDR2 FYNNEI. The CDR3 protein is CASSDTDPYTDTQYF. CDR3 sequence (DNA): TGTGCCAGCAGCGACACCGACCCTTACACAGATACGCAGTATTTT.

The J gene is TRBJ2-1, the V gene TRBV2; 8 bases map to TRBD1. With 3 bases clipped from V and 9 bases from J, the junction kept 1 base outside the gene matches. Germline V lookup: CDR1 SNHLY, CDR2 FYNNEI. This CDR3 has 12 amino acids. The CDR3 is CASSEDRVEQFF. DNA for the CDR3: TGTGCCAGCAGTGAGGACAGGGTTGAGCAGTTCTTC.

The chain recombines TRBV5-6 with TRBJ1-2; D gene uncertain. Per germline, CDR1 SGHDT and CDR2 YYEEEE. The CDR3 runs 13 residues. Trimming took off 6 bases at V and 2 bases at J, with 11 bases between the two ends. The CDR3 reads CASTMAKNYGYTF. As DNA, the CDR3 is TGTGCCAGCACCATGGCTAAAAACTATGGCTACACCTTC.

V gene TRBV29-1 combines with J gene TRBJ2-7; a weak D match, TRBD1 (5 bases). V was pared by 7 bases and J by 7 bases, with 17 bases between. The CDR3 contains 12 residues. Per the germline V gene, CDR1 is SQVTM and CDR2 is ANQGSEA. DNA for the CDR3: TGCAGCGCCGACAGACATACCAATGAGCAGTACGTC. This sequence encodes CSADRHTNEQYV.

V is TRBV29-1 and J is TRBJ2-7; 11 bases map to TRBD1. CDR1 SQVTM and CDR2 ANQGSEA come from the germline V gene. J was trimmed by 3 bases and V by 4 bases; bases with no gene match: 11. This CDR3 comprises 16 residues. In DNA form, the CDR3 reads TGCAGCGTTGGCCACTGGACAGGGGGCTCACTCTACGAGCAGTACTTC. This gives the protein CSVGHWTGGSLYEQYF.

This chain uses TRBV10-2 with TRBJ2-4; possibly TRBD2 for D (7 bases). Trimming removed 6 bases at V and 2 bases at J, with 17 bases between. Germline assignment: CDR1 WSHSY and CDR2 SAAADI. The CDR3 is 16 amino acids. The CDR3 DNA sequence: TGCGCCAGCAGGAAAGGGGGGGAATATACCAAAAACATTCAGTACTTC. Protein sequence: CASRKGGEYTKNIQYF.

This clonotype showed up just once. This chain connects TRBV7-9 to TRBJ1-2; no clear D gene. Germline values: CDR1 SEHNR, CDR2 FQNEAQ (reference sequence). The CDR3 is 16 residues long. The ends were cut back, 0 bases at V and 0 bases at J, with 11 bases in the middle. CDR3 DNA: TGTGCCAGCAGCTTAGCGCTCCGGACCCCTAACTATGGCTACACCTTC. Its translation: CASSLALRTPNYGYTF.